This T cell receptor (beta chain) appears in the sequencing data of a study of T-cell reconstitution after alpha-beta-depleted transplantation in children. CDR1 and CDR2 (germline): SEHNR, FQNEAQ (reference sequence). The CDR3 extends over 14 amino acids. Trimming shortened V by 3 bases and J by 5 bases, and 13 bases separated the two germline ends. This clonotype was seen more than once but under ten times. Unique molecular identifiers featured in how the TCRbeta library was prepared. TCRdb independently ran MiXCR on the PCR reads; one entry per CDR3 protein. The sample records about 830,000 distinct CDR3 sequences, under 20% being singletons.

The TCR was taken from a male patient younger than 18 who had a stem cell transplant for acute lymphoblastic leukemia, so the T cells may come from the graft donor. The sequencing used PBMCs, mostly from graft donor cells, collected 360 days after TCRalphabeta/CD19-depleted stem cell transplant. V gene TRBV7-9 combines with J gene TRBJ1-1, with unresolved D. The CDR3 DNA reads TGTGCCAGCAGCTTCCCACTTGCGGGAACTGAAGCTTTCTTT. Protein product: CASSFPLAGTEAFF.